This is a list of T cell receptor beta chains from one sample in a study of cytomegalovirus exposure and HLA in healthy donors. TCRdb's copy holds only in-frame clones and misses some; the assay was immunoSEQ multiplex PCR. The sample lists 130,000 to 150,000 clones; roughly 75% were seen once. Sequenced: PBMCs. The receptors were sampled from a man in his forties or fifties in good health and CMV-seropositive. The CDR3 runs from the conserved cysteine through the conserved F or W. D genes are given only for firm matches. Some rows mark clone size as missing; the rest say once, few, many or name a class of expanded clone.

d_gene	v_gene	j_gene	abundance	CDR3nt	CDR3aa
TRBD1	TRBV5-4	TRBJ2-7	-	TGTGCCAGCAGCACAGGACAGGGGAGGTACGAGCAGTACTTC	CASSTGQGRYEQYF
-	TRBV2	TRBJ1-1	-	TGTGCCAGCAGTGACCCACAGCTGAACACTGAAGCTTTCTTT	CASSDPQLNTEAFF
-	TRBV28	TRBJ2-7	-	TGTGCCAGCAGTTCTCCTCAGGGTCGCCTCTACGAGCAGTACTTC	CASSSPQGRLYEQYF
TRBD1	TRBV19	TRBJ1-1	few	TGTGCCAGTAGTATCTTCCCGGGACAGGGACTGAACACTGAAGCTTTCTTT	CASSIFPGQGLNTEAFF
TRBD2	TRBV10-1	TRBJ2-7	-	TGCGCCAGCAGTGAGTCGAGGATAGCGGGGGTGAGCTCCTACGAGCAGTACTTC	CASSESRIAGVSSYEQYF
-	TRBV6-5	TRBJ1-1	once	TGTGCCAGCAGTTACTCGAGAGGGTTAAAAGCTTTCTTT	CASSYSRGLKAFF
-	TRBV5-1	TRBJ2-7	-	TGCGCCAGCAGCTTGGCGGTCGCCTCAGGGGTGGGGAACGAGCAGTACTTC	CASSLAVASGVGNEQYF
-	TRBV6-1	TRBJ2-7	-	TGTGCCAGCAGTGACCGCCAGTACGAGCAGTACTTC	CASSDRQYEQYF
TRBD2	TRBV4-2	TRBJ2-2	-	TGTGCCAGCAGCCAAGCCGGGGGGGCGAACACCGGGGAGCTGTTTTTT	CASSQAGGANTGELFF
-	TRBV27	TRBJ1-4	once	TGTGCCAGCAGTTTAAGGGGGGGGATGCCTAATGAAAAACTGTTTTTT	CASSLRGGMPNEKLFF
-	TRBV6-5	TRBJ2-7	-	TGTGCCAGCAAAATATCCGGGACACCGTCCGCCGAGCAGTACTTC	CASKISGTPSAEQYF
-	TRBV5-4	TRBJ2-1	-	TGTGCCAGCAGCCTGCCTTGGGCCCATGAGCAGTTCTTC	CASSLPWAHEQFF
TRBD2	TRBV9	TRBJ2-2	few	TGTGCCAGCAGCACCGGACTAGGTCAACGGGAGCTGTTTTTT	CASSTGLGQRELFF
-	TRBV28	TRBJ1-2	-	TGTGCCAGCAAGGGGCAGCCTTATGGCTACACCTTC	CASKGQPYGYTF
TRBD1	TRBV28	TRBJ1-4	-	TGTGCCAGCAGTTTCGGGACAGGGAGGGTTGAAAAACTGTTTTTT	CASSFGTGRVEKLFF
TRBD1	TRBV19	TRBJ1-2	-	TGTGCCACCGACAGGGGGCTTGGCTATGGCTACACCTTC	CATDRGLGYGYTF
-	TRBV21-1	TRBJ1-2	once	TGTGCCAGCAGCATGATTTGCCCGGACAGGGTTAACTATGGCTACACCTTC	CASSMICPDRVNYGYTF